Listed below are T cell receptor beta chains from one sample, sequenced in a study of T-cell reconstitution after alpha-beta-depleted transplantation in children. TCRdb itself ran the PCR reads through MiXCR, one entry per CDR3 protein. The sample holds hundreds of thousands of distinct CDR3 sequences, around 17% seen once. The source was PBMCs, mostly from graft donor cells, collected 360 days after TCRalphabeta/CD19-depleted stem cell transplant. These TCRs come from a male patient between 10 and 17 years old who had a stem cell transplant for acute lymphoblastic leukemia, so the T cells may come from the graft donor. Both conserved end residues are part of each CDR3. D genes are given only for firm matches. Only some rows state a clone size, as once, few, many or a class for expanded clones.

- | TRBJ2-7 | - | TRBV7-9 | CASSATMVYEQYF | TGTGCCAGCAGCGCCACAATGGTCTACGAGCAGTACTTC
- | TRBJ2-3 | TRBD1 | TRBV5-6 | CASSLDRGGEANTQYF | TGTGCCAGCAGCCTCGACAGGGGGGGAGAGGCGAATACGCAGTATTTT
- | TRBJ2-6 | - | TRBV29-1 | CSVRLNSGANVLTF | TGCAGCGTTAGACTCAACTCTGGGGCCAACGTCCTGACTTTC
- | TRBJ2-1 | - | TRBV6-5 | CASSYWQGSNNEQFF | TGTGCCAGCAGTTACTGGCAGGGATCGAACAATGAGCAGTTCTTC
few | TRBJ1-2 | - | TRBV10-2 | CASSAPPDYGYTF | TGCGCCAGCAGTGCCCCCCCGGACTATGGCTACACCTTC
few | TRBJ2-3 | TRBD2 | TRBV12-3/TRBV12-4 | CASSFLTSGDTQYF | TGTGCCAGCAGTTTCCTGACTAGCGGAGATACGCAGTATTTT
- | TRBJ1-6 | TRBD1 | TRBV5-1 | CASSGTANSGNSPLHF | TGCGCCAGCAGTGGGACAGCGAATTCCGGGAATTCACCCCTCCACTTT
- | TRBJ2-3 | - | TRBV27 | CASANRDLNTDTQYF | TGTGCCAGCGCCAACCGGGACCTAAACACAGATACGCAGTATTTT
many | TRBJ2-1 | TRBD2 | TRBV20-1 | CSAQAGTSGTYNEQFF | TGCAGTGCTCAAGCCGGGACTAGCGGAACCTACAATGAGCAGTTCTTC
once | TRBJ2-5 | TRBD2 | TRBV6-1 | CASTTSGPLTQYF | TGTGCCAGCACAACTAGCGGCCCGTTGACCCAGTACTTC
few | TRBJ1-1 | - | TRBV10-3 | CAISDGVMNTEAFF | TGTGCCATCAGTGATGGAGTAATGAACACTGAAGCTTTCTTT
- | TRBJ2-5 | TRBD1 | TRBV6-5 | CASSYSDRGRWETQYF | TGTGCCAGCAGTTACTCTGACAGGGGGCGGTGGGAGACCCAGTACTTC
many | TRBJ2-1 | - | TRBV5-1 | CASGPVGSYNEQFF | TGCGCCAGCGGCCCTGTCGGGAGTTACAATGAGCAGTTCTTC
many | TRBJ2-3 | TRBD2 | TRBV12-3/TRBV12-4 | CASSPRGLAGARGTQYF | TGTGCCAGCAGTCCCCGAGGGCTAGCGGGTGCCCGGGGTACGCAGTATTTT
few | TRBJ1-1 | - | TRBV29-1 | CSVGQGPMNTEAFF | TGCAGCGTAGGCCAGGGACCGATGAACACTGAAGCTTTCTTT
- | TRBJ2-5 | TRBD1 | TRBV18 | CASSPPGRGRRQETQYF | TGTGCCAGCTCACCACCGGGCAGGGGGCGCCGCCAAGAGACCCAGTACTTC
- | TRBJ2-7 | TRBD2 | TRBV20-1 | CSARGTSGGLYQPYEQYF | TGCAGTGCTAGAGGGACTAGCGGGGGACTCTATCAACCATACGAGCAGTACTTC